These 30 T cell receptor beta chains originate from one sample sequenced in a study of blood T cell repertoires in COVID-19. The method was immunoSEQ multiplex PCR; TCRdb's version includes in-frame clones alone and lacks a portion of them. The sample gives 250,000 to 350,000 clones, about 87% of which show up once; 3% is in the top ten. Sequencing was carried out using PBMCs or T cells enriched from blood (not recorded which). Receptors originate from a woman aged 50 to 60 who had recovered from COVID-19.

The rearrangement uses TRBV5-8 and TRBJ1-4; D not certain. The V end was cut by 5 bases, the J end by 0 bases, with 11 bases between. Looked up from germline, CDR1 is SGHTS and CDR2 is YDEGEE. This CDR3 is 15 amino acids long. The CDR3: CASRTESATNEKLFF. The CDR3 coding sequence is TGTGCCAGCAGAACAGAATCAGCAACTAATGAAAAACTGTTTTTT. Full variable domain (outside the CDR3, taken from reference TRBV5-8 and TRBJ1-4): EAGVTQSPTHLIKTRGQQATLRCSPISGHTSVYWYQQALGLGLQFLLWYDEGEERNRGNFPPRFSGRQFPNYSSELNVNALELEDSALYLCASRTESATNEKLFFGSGTQLSVL.

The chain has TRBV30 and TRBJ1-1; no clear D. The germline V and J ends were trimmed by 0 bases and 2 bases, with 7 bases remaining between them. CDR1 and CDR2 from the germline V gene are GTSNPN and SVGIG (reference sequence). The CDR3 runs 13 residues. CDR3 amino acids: CAWSVQDNTEAFF. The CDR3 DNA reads TGTGCCTGGAGTGTCCAGGATAACACTGAAGCTTTCTTT. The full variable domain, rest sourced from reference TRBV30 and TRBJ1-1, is SQTIHQWPATLVQPVGSPLSLECTVEGTSNPNLYWYRQAAGRGLQLLFYSVGIGQISSEVPQNLSASRPQDRQFILSSKKLLLSDSGFYLCAWSVQDNTEAFFGQGTRLTVV.

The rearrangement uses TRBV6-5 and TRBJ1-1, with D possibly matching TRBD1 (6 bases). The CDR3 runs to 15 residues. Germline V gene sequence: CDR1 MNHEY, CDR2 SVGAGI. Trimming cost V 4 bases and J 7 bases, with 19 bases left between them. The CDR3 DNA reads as TGTGCCAGCAGTTCCCACACAGGGAGGGTCCGTGAAGCTTTCTTT. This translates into CASSSHTGRVREAFF.

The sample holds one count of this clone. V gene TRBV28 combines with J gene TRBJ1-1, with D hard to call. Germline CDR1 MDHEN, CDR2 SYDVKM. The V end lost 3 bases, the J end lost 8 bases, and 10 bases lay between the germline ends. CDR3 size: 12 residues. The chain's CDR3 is CASSFGTVEAFF. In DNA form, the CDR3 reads TGTGCCAGCAGTTTCGGCACAGTGGAAGCTTTCTTT.

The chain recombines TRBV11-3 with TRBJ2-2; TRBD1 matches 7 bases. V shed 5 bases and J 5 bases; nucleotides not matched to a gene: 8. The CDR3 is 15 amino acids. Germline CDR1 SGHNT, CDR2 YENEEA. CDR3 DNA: TGTGCCAGCAGCCTACAATGGGACAGTACCGGGGAGCTGTTTTTT. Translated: CASSLQWDSTGELFF.

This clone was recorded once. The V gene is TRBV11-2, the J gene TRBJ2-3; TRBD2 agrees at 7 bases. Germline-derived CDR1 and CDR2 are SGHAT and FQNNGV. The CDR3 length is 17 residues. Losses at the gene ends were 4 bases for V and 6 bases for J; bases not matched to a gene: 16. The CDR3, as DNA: TGTGCCAGCAGCTCCCCCATCGGGGTAGCGGGTATTGATACGCAGTATTTT. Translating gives CASSSPIGVAGIDTQYF.

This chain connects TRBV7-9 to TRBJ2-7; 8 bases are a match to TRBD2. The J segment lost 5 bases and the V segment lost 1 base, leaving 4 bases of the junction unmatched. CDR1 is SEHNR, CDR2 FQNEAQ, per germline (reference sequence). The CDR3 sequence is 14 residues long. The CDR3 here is CASSLVGTRDEQYF. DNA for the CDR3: TGTGCCAGCAGCTTAGTAGGGACTAGGGACGAGCAGTACTTC. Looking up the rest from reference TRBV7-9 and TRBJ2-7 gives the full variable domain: DTGVSQNPRHKITKRGQNVTFRCDPISEHNRLYWYRQTLGQGPEFLTYFQNEAQLEKSRLLSDRFSAERPKGSFSTLEIQRTEQGDSAMYLCASSLVGTRDEQYFGPGTRLTVT.

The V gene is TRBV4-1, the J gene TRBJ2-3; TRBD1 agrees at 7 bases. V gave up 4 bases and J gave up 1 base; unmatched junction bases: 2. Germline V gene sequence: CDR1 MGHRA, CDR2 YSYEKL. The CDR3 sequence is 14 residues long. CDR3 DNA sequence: TGCGCCAGCAGCCCAGGACAGGGCACAGATACGCAGTATTTT. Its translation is CASSPGQGTDTQYF.

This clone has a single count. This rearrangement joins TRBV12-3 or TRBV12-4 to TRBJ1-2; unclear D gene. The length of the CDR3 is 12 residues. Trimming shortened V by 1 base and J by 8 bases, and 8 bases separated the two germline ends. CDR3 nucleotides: TGTGCCAGCAGTTTAGTGTCTATGGGCTACACCTTC. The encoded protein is CASSLVSMGYTF.

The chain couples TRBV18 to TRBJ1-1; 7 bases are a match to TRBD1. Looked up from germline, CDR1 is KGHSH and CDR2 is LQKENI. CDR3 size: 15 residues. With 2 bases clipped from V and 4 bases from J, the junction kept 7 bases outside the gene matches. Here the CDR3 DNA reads TGTGCCAGCTCACCAAAAGGGGGCACCGGCACTGAAGCTTTCTTT. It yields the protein CASSPKGGTGTEAFF.

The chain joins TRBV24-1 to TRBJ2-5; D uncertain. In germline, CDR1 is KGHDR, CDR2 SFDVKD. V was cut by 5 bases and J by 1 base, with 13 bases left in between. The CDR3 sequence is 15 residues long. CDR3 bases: TGTGCCACCAGTGCCACAGCTAACGGCCAAGAGACCCAGTACTTC. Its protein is CATSATANGQETQYF.

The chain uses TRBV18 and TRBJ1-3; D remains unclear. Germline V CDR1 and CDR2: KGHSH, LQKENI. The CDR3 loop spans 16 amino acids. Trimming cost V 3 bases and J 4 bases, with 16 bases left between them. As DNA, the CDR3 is TGTGCCAGCTCACCTACTGATAATTTAAGAGGAAACACCATATATTTT. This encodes CASSPTDNLRGNTIYF.

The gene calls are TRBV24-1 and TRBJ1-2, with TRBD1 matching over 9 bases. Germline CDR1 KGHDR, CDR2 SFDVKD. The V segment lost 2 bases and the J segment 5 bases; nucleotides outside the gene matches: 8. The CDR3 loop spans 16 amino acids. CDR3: CATSDSNRGPRYGYTF. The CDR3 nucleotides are TGTGCCACCAGTGATTCCAACAGGGGGCCTCGATATGGCTACACCTTC.

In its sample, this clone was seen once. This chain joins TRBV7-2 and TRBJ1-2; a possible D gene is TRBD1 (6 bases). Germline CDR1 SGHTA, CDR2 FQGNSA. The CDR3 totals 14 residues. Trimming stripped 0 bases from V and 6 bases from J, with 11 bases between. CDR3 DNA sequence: TGTGCCAGCAGCTTAGCGGCAGGGGAAGATGGCTACACCTTC. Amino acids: CASSLAAGEDGYTF.

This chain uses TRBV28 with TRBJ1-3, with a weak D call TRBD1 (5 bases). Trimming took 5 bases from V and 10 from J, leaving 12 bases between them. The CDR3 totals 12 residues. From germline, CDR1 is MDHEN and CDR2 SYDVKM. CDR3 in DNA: TGTGCCAGCAGTATCAACCGACAGACCATATATTTT. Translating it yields CASSINRQTIYF.

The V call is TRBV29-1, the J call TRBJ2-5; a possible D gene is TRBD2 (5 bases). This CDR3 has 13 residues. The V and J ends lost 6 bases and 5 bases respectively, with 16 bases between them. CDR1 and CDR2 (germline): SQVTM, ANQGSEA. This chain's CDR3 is CSVATRLQETQYF. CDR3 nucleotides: TGCAGCGTGGCAACTAGGCTCCAGGAGACCCAGTACTTC. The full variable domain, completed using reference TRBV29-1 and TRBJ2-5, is SAVISQKPSRDICQRGTSLTIQCQVDSQVTMMFWYRQQPGQSLTLIATANQGSEATYESGFVIDKFPISRPNLTFSTLTVSNMSPEDSSIYLCSVATRLQETQYFGPGTRLLVL.

CDR3 sequence reads: CATSKTSGSWYNEQFF. The DNA of the CDR3 is TGTGCCACCAGTAAGACTAGCGGGAGTTGGTACAATGAGCAGTTCTTC. V and J are TRBV24-1 and TRBJ2-1; the match to TRBD2 covers 12 bases. This CDR3 spans 16 amino acids. Germline loops: CDR1 KGHDR, CDR2 SFDVKD. V was clipped by 6 bases and J by 4 bases; unmatched bases: 6.

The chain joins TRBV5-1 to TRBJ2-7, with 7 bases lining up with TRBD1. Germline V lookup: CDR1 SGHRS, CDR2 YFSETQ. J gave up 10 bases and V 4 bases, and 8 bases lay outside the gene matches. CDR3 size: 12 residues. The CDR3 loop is CASSGDSSGQYF. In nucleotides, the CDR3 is TGCGCCAGCAGCGGGGACAGTTCGGGACAGTACTTC.

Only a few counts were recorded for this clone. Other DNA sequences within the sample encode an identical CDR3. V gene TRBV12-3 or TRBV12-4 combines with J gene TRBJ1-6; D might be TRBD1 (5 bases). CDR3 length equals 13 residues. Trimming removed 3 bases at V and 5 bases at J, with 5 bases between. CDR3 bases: TGTGCCAGCAGTTTCAGGGATAATTCACCCCTCCACTTT. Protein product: CASSFRDNSPLHF.

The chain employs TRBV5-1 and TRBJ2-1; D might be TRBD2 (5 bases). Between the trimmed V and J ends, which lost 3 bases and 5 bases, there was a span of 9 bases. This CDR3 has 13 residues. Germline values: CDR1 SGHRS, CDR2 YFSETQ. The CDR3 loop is CASSSGLDNEQFF. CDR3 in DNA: TGCGCCAGCAGCTCTGGACTGGACAATGAGCAGTTCTTC.

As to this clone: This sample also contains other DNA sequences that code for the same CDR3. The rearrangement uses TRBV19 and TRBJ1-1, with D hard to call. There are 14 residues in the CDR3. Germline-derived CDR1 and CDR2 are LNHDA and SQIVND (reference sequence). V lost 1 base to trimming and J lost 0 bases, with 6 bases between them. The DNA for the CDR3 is TGTGCCAGTAGTATAGGCGGGATGAACACTGAAGCTTTCTTT. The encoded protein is CASSIGGMNTEAFF.

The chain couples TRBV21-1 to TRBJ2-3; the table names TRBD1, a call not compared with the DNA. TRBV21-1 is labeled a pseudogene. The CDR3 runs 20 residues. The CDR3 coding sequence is TGTGCCAGCAGCACAGTCAGGGTCTACTGGGTTTACCCCGGAGCAGATACGCAGTATTTT. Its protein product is CASSTVRVYWVYPGADTQYF.

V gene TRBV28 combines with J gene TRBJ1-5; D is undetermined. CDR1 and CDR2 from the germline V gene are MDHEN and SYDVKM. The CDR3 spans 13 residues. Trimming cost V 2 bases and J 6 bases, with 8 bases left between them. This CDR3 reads CASSLHRGQPQHF. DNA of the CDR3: TGTGCCAGCAGTTTACATCGGGGTCAGCCCCAGCATTTT.

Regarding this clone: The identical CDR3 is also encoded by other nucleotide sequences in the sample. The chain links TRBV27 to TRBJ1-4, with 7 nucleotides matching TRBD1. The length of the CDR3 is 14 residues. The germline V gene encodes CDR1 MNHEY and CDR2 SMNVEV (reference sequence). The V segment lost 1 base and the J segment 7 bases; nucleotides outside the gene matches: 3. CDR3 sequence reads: CASSLYRGGEKLFF. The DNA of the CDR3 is TGTGCCAGCAGTTTATACAGGGGAGGTGAAAAACTGTTTTTT.

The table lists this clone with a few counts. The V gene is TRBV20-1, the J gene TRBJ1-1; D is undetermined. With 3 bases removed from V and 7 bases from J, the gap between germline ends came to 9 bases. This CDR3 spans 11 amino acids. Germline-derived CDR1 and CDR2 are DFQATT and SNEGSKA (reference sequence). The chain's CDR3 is CSASPVVEAFF. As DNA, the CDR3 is TGCAGTGCTAGCCCGGTGGTTGAAGCTTTCTTT.

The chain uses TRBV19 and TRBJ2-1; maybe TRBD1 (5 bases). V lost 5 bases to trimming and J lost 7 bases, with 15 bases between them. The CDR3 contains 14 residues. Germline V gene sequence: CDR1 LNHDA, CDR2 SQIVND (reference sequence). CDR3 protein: CASSDRTSLNEQFF. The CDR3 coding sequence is TGTGCCAGTAGTGACCGGACATCTCTGAATGAGCAGTTCTTC.

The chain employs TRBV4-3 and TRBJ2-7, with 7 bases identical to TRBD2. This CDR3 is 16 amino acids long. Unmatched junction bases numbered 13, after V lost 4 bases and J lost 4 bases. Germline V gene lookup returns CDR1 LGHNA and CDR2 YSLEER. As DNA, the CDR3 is TGCGCCAGCAGCCGAGAAACTAGCGAGAGCCATTACGAGCAGTACTTC. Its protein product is CASSRETSESHYEQYF.

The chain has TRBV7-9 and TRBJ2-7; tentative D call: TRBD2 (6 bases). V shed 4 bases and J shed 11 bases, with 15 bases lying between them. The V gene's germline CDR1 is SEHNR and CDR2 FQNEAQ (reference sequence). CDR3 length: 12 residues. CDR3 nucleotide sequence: TGTGCCAGCAGCTCGGGGACTCCGCGGGAGTACTTC. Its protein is CASSSGTPREYF.

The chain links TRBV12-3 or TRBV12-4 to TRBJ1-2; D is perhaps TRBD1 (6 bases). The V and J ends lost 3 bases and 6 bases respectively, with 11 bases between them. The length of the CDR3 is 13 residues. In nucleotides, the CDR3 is TGTGCCAGCAGTTTTTCAGGGGCTGATGGCTACACCTTC. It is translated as CASSFSGADGYTF.

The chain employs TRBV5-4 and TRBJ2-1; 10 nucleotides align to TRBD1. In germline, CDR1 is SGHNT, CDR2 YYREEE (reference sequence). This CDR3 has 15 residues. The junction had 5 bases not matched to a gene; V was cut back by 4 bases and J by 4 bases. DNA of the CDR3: TGTGCCAGCAGCCGCCGGGACAGGGGATACAATGAGCAGTTCTTC. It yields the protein CASSRRDRGYNEQFF.